Presented here are 8 T cell receptor beta chains from one specimen sequenced in a study of cytomegalovirus exposure and HLA in healthy donors. PCR was performed using 60 Vbeta and 13 Jbeta primers. The assay was immunoSEQ multiplex PCR, and TCRdb's table has in-frame clones only and misses some. The table records 170,000 or so clones, under 90% of them present only once. Specimen: PBMCs. The receptor set was obtained from a man aged 18 to 30 in good health and CMV-seronegative.

This chain uses TRBV5-1 with TRBJ1-6, with no clear D. This CDR3 has 16 residues. Germline V lookup: CDR1 SGHRS, CDR2 YFSETQ. The V end was cut by 5 bases, the J end by 5 bases, with 17 bases between. The CDR3 reads CASRPRSSVDNSPLHF. DNA for the CDR3: TGCGCCAGCAGACCTCGGAGTTCCGTCGATAATTCACCCCTCCACTTT. The whole variable domain, remainder taken from reference TRBV5-1 and TRBJ1-6, is KAGVTQTPRYLIKTRGQQVTLSCSPISGHRSVSWYQQTPGQGLQFLFEYFSETQRNKGNFPGRFSGRQFSNSRSEMNVSTLELGDSALYLCASRPRSSVDNSPLHFGNGTRLTVT.

This clone has more than one count but fewer than ten. This sequence joins TRBV14 and TRBJ1-2, with D unclear. The V end lost 1 base, the J end lost 8 bases, and 11 bases lay between the germline ends. From germline, CDR1 is SGHDN and CDR2 FVKESK. CDR3 length: 13 amino acids. The CDR3 reads CASSQVRGGGYTF. Here the CDR3 DNA reads TGTGCCAGCAGCCAAGTGCGGGGTGGCGGCTACACCTTC.

This rearrangement joins TRBV5-1 to TRBJ2-5; D is unresolved. The CDR3 is made up of 15 amino acids. Per germline, CDR1 SGHRS and CDR2 YFSETQ. Trimming removed 1 base at V and 1 base at J, with 11 bases between. The CDR3 nucleotides read TGCGCCAGCAGCTTGTATGCGGCCGCCCAAGAGACCCAGTACTTC. Encoded protein: CASSLYAAAQETQYF.

The chain joins TRBV18 to TRBJ1-2; D gene unclear. Germline lookup yields CDR1 KGHSH and CDR2 LQKENI. With 4 bases removed from V and 4 bases from J, the gap between germline ends came to 19 bases. The CDR3 sequence is 16 residues long. This chain's CDR3 is CASSQSAQSAVYGYTF. CDR3 nucleotides: TGTGCCAGCTCACAATCCGCTCAGTCGGCGGTCTATGGCTACACCTTC. The variable domain in full, with the rest retrieved from reference TRBV18 and TRBJ1-2, is NAGVMQNPRHLVRRRGQEARLRCSPMKGHSHVYWYRQLPEEGLKFMVYLQKENIIDESGMPKERFSAEFPKEGPSILRIQQVVRGDSAAYFCASSQSAQSAVYGYTFGSGTRLTVV.

V is TRBV7-6 and J is TRBJ1-2; 10 positions match TRBD1. Losses at the gene ends were 6 bases for V and 5 bases for J; bases not matched to a gene: 18. The CDR3 loop spans 18 amino acids. CDR1 and CDR2 from the germline V gene are SGHVS and FNYEAQ. The chain's CDR3 is CASSPTGTGELWEYGYTF. In nucleotides, the CDR3 is TGTGCCAGCAGTCCAACCGGGACAGGGGAGTTGTGGGAATATGGCTACACCTTC.

Here the CDR3 DNA reads TGCGCCAGCAGCTTAGGGACTAGCGGGATAAGGGAGCAGTACTTC. Translation gives CASSLGTSGIREQYF. The V gene is TRBV5-1, the J gene TRBJ2-7; 13 nucleotides line up with TRBD2. The V and J ends lost 2 bases and 7 bases, in that order; junction bases with no gene match: 6. The CDR3 is made up of 15 amino acids. CDR1 SGHRS and CDR2 YFSETQ come from the germline V gene.

This rearrangement joins TRBV28 to TRBJ1-2, with D tentatively TRBD1 (5 bases). V was cut by 2 bases and J by 6 bases, with 13 bases left in between. The CDR3 has 14 residues. Looked up from germline, CDR1 is MDHEN and CDR2 is SYDVKM. The CDR3 loop reads CASSLPPRQHGYTF. The CDR3 DNA reads TGTGCCAGCAGTTTACCACCGCGACAGCATGGCTACACCTTC.

The gene calls are TRBV28 and TRBJ2-5; 7 bases are shared with TRBD1. CDR1 and CDR2 from the germline V gene are MDHEN and SYDVKM. The CDR3 is 17 amino acids. V dropped 3 bases and J dropped 4; count of bases not matched to a gene: 14. The CDR3 DNA reads TGTGCCAGCAGTTTCCCCCCAGGGGGAATTGGCGGAGAGACCCAGTACTTC. Residues: CASSFPPGGIGGETQYF.